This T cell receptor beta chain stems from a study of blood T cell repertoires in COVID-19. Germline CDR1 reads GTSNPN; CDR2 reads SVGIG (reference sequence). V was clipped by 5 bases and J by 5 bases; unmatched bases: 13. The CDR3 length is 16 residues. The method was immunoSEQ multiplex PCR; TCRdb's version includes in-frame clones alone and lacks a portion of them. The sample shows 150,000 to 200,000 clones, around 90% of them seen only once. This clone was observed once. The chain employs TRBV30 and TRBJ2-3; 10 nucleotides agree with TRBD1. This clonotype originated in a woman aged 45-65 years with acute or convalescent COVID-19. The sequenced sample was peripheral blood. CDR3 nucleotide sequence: TGTGCCTGGTCCCGACAGGGGGCCAACTTTGGAGATACGCAGTATTTT. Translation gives CAWSRQGANFGDTQYF. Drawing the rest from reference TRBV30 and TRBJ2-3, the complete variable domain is SQTIHQWPATLVQPVGSPLSLECTVEGTSNPNLYWYRQAAGRGLQLLFYSVGIGQISSEVPQNLSASRPQDRQFILSSKKLLLSDSGFYLCAWSRQGANFGDTQYFGPGTRLTVL.